This T cell receptor beta chain was observed in a study of T cells in Graves' hyperthyroidism and ophthalmopathy. In the study overall: Upon initial diagnosis and before any treatment, peripheral blood was collected.

A few counts support this clonotype. What it recognizes is unknown. Study findings and constraints: Blood also showed most of the thyroid clonotypes that were expanded above 0.001.

The TCR beta CDR3 regions underwent amplification using RNA transcripts as the source. Carried out on the TCR CDR3, a first-round RT-PCR used the HTBI primer set. MiXCR, applied by TCRdb to the multiplex PCR reads, yields one record per CDR3 protein. This sample has 620,000 or so distinct CDR3 sequences; about 15% occur once, and the top ten carry around 13%. Source material: blood. This sequence was found in a woman aged 45-65 years with Graves' ophthalmopathy.

The CDR3 DNA reads TGTGCCAGCACCACCTCCTCGGTTGTAGGACAGGGAGGTCACGAGCAGTACTTC. It translates to CASTTSSVVGQGGHEQYF. The rearrangement uses TRBV7-2 and TRBJ2-7, with 8 nucleotides matching TRBD1. J gave up 5 bases and V 7 bases, and 22 bases lay outside the gene matches. The CDR3 is 18 residues long. In germline, CDR1 is SGHTA, CDR2 FQGNSA.